The entry below gives a single TCR beta chain sequence along with its context. Authors' methods: Reference gene primer amplification gave nucleated cell count estimates. Here immunoSEQ multiplex PCR was the method, and the copy in TCRdb shows in-frame clones only, minus some. From that table come the V and J calls and clone size; the DNA was used to work out D and trimming. The sample has 240,000 or so clones; roughly 83% are singletons. The data originate from a study of blood T cell repertoires in COVID-19. Overall study: T cells, B-cell-depleted T cells, or PBMCs supplied cDNA or gDNA.

The CDR3 runs to 13 residues. V was clipped by 6 bases and J by 7 bases, with 13 bases between them. Germline assignment: CDR1 MNHEY and CDR2 SVGAGI. The J gene is TRBJ1-5, the V gene TRBV6-5; D perhaps matches TRBD1 (6 bases). The sample comprised peripheral blood. This TCR came from a man older than 75 with acute or convalescent COVID-19. The CDR3 spells CASSTGMGQPQHF. CDR3 coding DNA: TGTGCCAGCAGCACAGGGATGGGACAGCCCCAGCATTTT.